This T cell receptor beta chain was retrieved from a study of cytomegalovirus exposure and HLA in healthy donors. The study, taken as a whole, reports: Cytomegalovirus status was reportedly diagnosed by the classifier with high specificity and sensitivity. Some V segments, including TRBV6-2 and TRBV6-3, were excluded as indistinguishable. Later on, an analysis showed TCR association rates differing by HLA locus, with DRB1 the most and HLA-C the fewest.

J was trimmed by 3 bases and V by 0 bases; bases with no gene match: 10. The germline CDR1 and CDR2 sequences are SGHRS and YFSETQ. The CDR3 runs to 18 residues. PCR primers comprised 60 Vbeta and 13 Jbeta primers. Sequenced by immunoSEQ multiplex PCR; TCRdb stores in-frame clones only, minus some. The sample totals about 200,000 clones. Turning to this clone: As yet, its antigen is unknown.

The chain uses TRBV5-1 and TRBJ1-3; TRBD1 agrees at 9 bases. The sequence was obtained from a girl aged 2-10 years in good health and CMV-seropositive. Sequenced sample: PBMCs. In DNA form, the CDR3 reads TGCGCCAGCAGCTTGGGAACAGGACAGGGGTTAAGTGGAAACACCATATATTTT. Amino acids: CASSLGTGQGLSGNTIYF.